These T cell receptor beta chains were read from a single sample in a study of blood T cell repertoires in COVID-19. The assay was immunoSEQ multiplex PCR, and TCRdb's table has in-frame clones only and misses some. The sample carries about 140,000 clones, about 80% recorded once. The sequenced sample consisted of peripheral blood. Receptors originate from a woman in her fifties or sixties with acute or convalescent COVID-19. The CDR3 runs from the conserved cysteine through the conserved F or W. A D gene is named only where the DNA matches it firmly. Part of the rows lack a size; the others show once, few, many or a class for expanded clones.

>TRBV10-3|.|TRBJ1-5|.
TGTGCCATCAGTTCCGACAGGTTTGGCAATCAGCCCCAGCATTTT
CAISSDRFGNQPQHF
>TRBV19|.|TRBJ2-7|.
TGTGCCAGTAGTATAGATACCGGGACTCGCCTCGTCGAGCAGTACTTC
CASSIDTGTRLVEQYF
>TRBV29-1|.|TRBJ1-4|.
TGCAGCGTTGCGGACTCGGGAAATAATGAAAAACTGTTTTTT
CSVADSGNNEKLFF
>TRBV18|.|TRBJ1-5|.
TGTGCCAGCTCACCACTCCGGGGGGATCAGCCCCAGCATTTT
CASSPLRGDQPQHF
>TRBV28|.|TRBJ2-1|TRBD2
TGTGCCAGCAGTTTAGGACAAGCGGGAAAGCAGCAGTTCTTC
CASSLGQAGKQQFF
>TRBV12-3/TRBV12-4|.|TRBJ1-1|.
TGTGCCAGCAGTTTCGAGTCACCTGAAGCTTTCTTT
CASSFESPEAFF
>TRBV9|.|TRBJ2-3|TRBD2
TGTGCCAGCAGCGTAGATAGCGGGAGTGGGGGGGCAGATACGCAGTATTTT
CASSVDSGSGGADTQYF
>TRBV7-9|.|TRBJ1-6|.
TGTGCCAGCAGCTCCTTAGGCGAGGGAAGAAAGTCACCCCTCCACTTT
CASSSLGEGRKSPLHF
>TRBV5-1|.|TRBJ2-7|TRBD1
TGCGCCAGCAGCAGGGGACAGGACGGCTACGAGCAGTACTTC
CASSRGQDGYEQYF
>TRBV28|.|TRBJ2-7|TRBD2
TGTGCCAGCAAACCCCCAGGGACTAGCGGGAGCCAAGCCTACGAGCAGTACTTC
CASKPPGTSGSQAYEQYF
>TRBV9|.|TRBJ2-7|.
TGTGCCAGCAGTCCCACCCCCGGAAAAGCTAGCGACGAGCAGTACTTC
CASSPTPGKASDEQYF
>TRBV18|.|TRBJ1-4|.
TGTGCCAGCTCACCCCCGGGCAGGGGAACTAATGAAAAACTGTTTTTT
CASSPPGRGTNEKLFF
>TRBV9|.|TRBJ2-7|.
TGTGCCAGCCCAAAATTCTCAATACGGCGACACTCCTACGAGCAGTACTTC
CASPKFSIRRHSYEQYF
>TRBV15|once|TRBJ2-7|.
TGTGCCACCAGCAGAACTCCCACCTACGAGCAGTACTTC
CATSRTPTYEQYF
>TRBV10-3|.|TRBJ2-5|TRBD2
TGTGCCATCAGCGGCGAGAGGGGTCTAGCGGGAGTTCCTTCAGCCCTTGGTGAGACCCAGTACTTC
CAISGERGLAGVPSALGETQYF
>TRBV25-1|.|TRBJ2-7|.
TGTGCCAGCAGTGGTGCAGGGTCCTACGAGCAGTACTTC
CASSGAGSYEQYF
>TRBV28|.|TRBJ1-5|TRBD1
TGTGCCAGCAGTTTATTCGGCAGGGGGGATAATCAGCCCCAGCATTTT
CASSLFGRGDNQPQHF
>TRBV4-1|few|TRBJ1-1|.
TGCGCCAGCAGCCACCTTTTTAACACTGAAGCTTTCTTT
CASSHLFNTEAFF
>TRBV11-2|.|TRBJ2-5|.
TGTGCCAGCAGCTACCGTCCGGTGGAAGAGACCCAGTACTTC
CASSYRPVEETQYF
>TRBV7-6|.|TRBJ2-7|.
TGTGCCAGCAGCTTCCAGGGGAGCTCCTACGAGCAGTACTTC
CASSFQGSSYEQYF
>TRBV29-1|.|TRBJ2-5|.
TGCAGCGTTGATCAATACGGAGAGACCCAGTACTTC
CSVDQYGETQYF
>TRBV27|.|TRBJ1-1|.
TGTGCCAGCAGTTTGCAGGGCAGCTATGAAGCTTTCTTT
CASSLQGSYEAFF
>TRBV9|.|TRBJ2-7|TRBD1
TGTGCCAGCAGCGTAGGGGACAGGAACTACGAGCAGTACTTC
CASSVGDRNYEQYF
>TRBV2|.|TRBJ2-2|TRBD1
TGTGCCAGCAGTTTCGACAGGGGCGGCACCGGGGAGCTGTTTTTT
CASSFDRGGTGELFF
>TRBV7-8|.|TRBJ2-7|TRBD2
TGTGCCAGCAGCTTAATTTCGGGCGGGAGCTACGAGCAGTACTTC
CASSLISGGSYEQYF
>TRBV28|.|TRBJ2-7|TRBD1
TGTGCCAGCAGTAGACAGGGCACTTCCTACGAGCAGTACTTC
CASSRQGTSYEQYF
>TRBV10-3|few|TRBJ2-2|TRBD1
TGTGCCATCAGTAGTAACAGGGGGATTAACACCGGGGAGCTGTTTTTT
CAISSNRGINTGELFF
>TRBV5-5|.|TRBJ1-2|.
TGTGCCAGCAGCTTGGGACAGGCGTCCTATGGCTACACCTTC
CASSLGQASYGYTF
>TRBV10-3|.|TRBJ2-7|.
TGTGCCATCGGGGCTAGCGAATTCGAGCAGTACTTC
CAIGASEFEQYF
>TRBV18|few|TRBJ2-7|TRBD2
TGTGCCAGCTCAGGGACTAGCGGATACGAGCAGTACTTC
CASSGTSGYEQYF
>TRBV28|.|TRBJ2-4|.
TGTGCCAGCAGTCGGCAGGGTCCCAACATTCAGTACTTC
CASSRQGPNIQYF
>TRBV28|.|TRBJ2-1|TRBD2
TGTGCCGGTGGCAGCGGGAGACCTTTTCGTTCCTACAATGAGCAGTTCTTC
CAGGSGRPFRSYNEQFF
>TRBV7-2|.|TRBJ2-7|.
TGTGCCAGCGGATTTGCTAGAGACCAGCACGAGCAGTACTTC
CASGFARDQHEQYF
>TRBV6-2/TRBV6-3|.|TRBJ1-5|.
TGTGCCAGCAGCACCGGTCAGCCCCAGCATTTT
CASSTGQPQHF
>TRBV6-2/TRBV6-3|.|TRBJ2-1|TRBD2
TGTGCCAGCAGCCTCGGGCTAGCGGGAGGTAATGAGCAGTTCTTC
CASSLGLAGGNEQFF
>TRBV29-1|.|TRBJ2-3|.
TGCAGCGTTGAAGAGTGGGCCAGAAGCACAGATACGCAGTATTTT
CSVEEWARSTDTQYF
>TRBV5-1|.|TRBJ2-3|.
TGCGCCAGCAGCCCCCAGACTGGCCTATCCACAGATACGCAGTATTTT
CASSPQTGLSTDTQYF
>TRBV7-3|.|TRBJ2-1|TRBD2
TGTGCCAGCAGCTTAATAGGTTTAGCGGGAGGGGGGAGCAATGAGCAGTTCTTC
CASSLIGLAGGGSNEQFF
>TRBV6-5|.|TRBJ1-1|.
TGTGCCAGCAGGGAGAAGGTCAGCATGAACACTGAAGCTTTCTTT
CASREKVSMNTEAFF
>TRBV7-8|.|TRBJ2-7|TRBD2
TGTGCCAGCAGCTACTGGACTAGCGGGCCCCACGAGCAGTACTTC
CASSYWTSGPHEQYF
>TRBV5-1|.|TRBJ1-3|.
TGCGCCAGCAGCTTGGGCCCTCTAGGCTCTGGAAACACCATATATTTT
CASSLGPLGSGNTIYF
>TRBV6-1|few|TRBJ1-4|.
TGTGCCAGCAGTGAGCGGCTTAATGAAAAACTGTTTTTT
CASSERLNEKLFF
>TRBV11-2|.|TRBJ2-1|TRBD2
TGTGCCAGCAGCTTAAGGACTAGCGGGAGGGCCGTCGGGGAGCAGTTCTTC
CASSLRTSGRAVGEQFF
>TRBV15|.|TRBJ2-2|.
TGTGCCACCAGCAGAGGGTGGCGGGAAGGTGGGGAGCTGTTTTTT
CATSRGWREGGELFF
>TRBV24-1|.|TRBJ2-1|.
TGTGCCACCAGTGTGGACAGCCACAATGAGCAGTTCTTC
CATSVDSHNEQFF
>TRBV6-5|.|TRBJ1-2|.
TGTGCCAGCTTTCCCCGGAACACAGGGCAGTATGGCTACACCTTC
CASFPRNTGQYGYTF
>TRBV28|once|TRBJ1-2|.
TGTGCCAGCAGTTTACTTCAGGGGAACTATGGCTACACCTTC
CASSLLQGNYGYTF
>TRBV28|.|TRBJ2-1|.
TGTGCCAGCAGTTCTACCGGGAGTAGGCAGTTCTTC
CASSSTGSRQFF
>TRBV7-9|.|TRBJ2-5|.
TGTGCCAGCAGCATAGACAGACCCCAGTACTTC
CASSIDRPQYF
>TRBV5-5|.|TRBJ2-2|TRBD2
TGTGCCAGCAGCTTTTCCAGGATGGGGCGGGAGTCCGGGGAGCTGTTTTTT
CASSFSRMGRESGELFF
>TRBV5-1|.|TRBJ2-2|.
TGCGCCAGCAGCTCCACGACAGCCAACACCGGGGAGCTGTTTTTT
CASSSTTANTGELFF
>TRBV6-5|.|TRBJ2-7|TRBD1
TGTGCCAGCAGTCGGACAGGGTCCTACGAGCAGTACTTC
CASSRTGSYEQYF
>TRBV28|once|TRBJ1-5|TRBD1
TGTGCCAGCAGTTCACACCTCTTTCGGACAGGGGAGAGGGGCAATCAGCCCCAGCATTTT
CASSSHLFRTGERGNQPQHF
>TRBV7-8|.|TRBJ1-1|TRBD1
TGTGCCAGCAGCGCGGGACAGGGGGTCACTGAAGCTTTCTTT
CASSAGQGVTEAFF